This T cell receptor beta chain was identified in a study of blood T cell repertoires in COVID-19. J lost 4 bases, V lost 2 bases, and 2 bases had no gene match. The CDR3 is 13 amino acids. The repertoire was sequenced with immunoSEQ multiplex PCR; TCRdb's copy has only in-frame clones and lacks some. The top ten hold 0.5% to 0.75% of the sample, which has about 190,000 clones, around 89% seen once. This sequence joins TRBV12-3 or TRBV12-4 and TRBJ2-7, with TRBD2 identical over 7 bases. The receptor's source is a man aged 45-65 years with acute or convalescent COVID-19. The sequencing input was peripheral blood. The CDR3 nucleotides are TGTGCCAGCAGTTTAAGGACTAGGTACGAGCAGTACTTC. Its protein is CASSLRTRYEQYF.